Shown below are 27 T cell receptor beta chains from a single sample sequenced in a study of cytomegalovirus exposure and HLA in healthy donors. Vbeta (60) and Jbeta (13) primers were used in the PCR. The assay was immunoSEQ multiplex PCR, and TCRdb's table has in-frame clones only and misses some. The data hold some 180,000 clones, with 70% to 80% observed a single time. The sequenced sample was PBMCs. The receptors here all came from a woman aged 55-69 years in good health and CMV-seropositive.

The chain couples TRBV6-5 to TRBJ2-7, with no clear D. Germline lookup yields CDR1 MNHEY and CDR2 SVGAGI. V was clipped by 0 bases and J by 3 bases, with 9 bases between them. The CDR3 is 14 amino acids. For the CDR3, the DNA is TGTGCCAGCAGTTACTCATCCAGAAACTACGAGCAGTACTTC. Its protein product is CASSYSSRNYEQYF.

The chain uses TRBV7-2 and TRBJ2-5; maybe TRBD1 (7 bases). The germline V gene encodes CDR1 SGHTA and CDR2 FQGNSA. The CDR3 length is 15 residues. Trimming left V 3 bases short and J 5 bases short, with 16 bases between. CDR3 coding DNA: TGTGCCAGCAGCTTCTCAGGGGGACTTTGGGAGACCCAGTACTTC. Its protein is CASSFSGGLWETQYF.

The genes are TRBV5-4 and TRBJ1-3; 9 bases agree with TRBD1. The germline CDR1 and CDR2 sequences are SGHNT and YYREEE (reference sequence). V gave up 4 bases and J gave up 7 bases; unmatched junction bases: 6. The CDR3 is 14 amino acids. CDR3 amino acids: CASSAAGQGNTIYF. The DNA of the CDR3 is TGTGCCAGCAGCGCCGCGGGACAGGGCAACACCATATATTTT.

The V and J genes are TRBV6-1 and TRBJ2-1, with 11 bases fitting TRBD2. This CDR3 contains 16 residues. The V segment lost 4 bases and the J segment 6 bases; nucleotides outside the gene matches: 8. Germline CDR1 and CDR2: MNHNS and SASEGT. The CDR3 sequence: CASSALSGGAGNEQFF. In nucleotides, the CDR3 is TGTGCCAGCAGTGCCCTTAGCGGGGGGGCCGGCAATGAGCAGTTCTTC.

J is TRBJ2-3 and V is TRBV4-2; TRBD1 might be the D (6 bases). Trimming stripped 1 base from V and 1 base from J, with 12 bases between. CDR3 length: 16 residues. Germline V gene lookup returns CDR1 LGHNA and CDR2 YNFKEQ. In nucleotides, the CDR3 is TGTGCCAGCAGCCAAGGACAGGTCGGGGGCACAGATACGCAGTATTTT. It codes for CASSQGQVGGTDTQYF.

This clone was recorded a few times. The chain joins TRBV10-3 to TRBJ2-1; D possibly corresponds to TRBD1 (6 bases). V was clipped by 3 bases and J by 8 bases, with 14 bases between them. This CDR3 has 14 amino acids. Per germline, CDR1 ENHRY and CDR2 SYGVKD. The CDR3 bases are TGTGCCATCAGTGACGATGAGAAGGGGGATGAGCAGTTCTTC. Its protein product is CAISDDEKGDEQFF.

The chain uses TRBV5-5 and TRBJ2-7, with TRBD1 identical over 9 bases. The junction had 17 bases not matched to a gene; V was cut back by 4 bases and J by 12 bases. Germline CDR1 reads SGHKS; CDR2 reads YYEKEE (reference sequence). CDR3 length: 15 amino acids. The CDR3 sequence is CASSPFRTGASQGYF. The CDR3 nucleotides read TGTGCCAGCAGCCCCTTCCGGACAGGGGCCTCCCAGGGGTACTTC. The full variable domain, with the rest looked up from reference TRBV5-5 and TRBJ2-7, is DAGVTQSPTHLIKTRGQQVTLRCSPISGHKSVSWYQQVLGQGPQFIFQYYEKEERGRGNFPDRFSARQFPNYSSELNVNALLLGDSALYLCASSPFRTGASQGYFGPGTRLTVT.

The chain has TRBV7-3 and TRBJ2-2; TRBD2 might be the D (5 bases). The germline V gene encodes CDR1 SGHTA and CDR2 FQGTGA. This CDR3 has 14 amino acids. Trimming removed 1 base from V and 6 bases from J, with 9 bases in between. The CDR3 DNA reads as TGTGCCAGCAGCTTAAGTCAGGAGGCCGGGGAGCTGTTTTTT. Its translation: CASSLSQEAGELFF.

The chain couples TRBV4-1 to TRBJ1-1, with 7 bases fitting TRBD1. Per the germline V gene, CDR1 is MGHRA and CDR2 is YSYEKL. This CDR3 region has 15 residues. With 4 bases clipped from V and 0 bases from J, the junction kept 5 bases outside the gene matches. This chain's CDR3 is CASSPTGPMNTEAFF. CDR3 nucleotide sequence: TGCGCCAGCAGCCCGACAGGGCCCATGAACACTGAAGCTTTCTTT.

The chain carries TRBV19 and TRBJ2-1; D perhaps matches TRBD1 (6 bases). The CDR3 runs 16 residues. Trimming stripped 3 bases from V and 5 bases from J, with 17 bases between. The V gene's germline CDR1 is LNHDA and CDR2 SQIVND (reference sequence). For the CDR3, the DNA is TGTGCCAGTAGTATGCTTGGCAGGGGAAAGGACAATGAGCAGTTCTTC. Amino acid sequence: CASSMLGRGKDNEQFF.

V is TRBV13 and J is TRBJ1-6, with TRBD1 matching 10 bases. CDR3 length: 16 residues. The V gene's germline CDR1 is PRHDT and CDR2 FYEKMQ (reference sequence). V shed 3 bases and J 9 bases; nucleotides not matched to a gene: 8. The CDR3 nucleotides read TGTGCCAGCAGCTTCCTGACAGGGGGCGAAGGTTCACCCCTCCACTTT. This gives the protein CASSFLTGGEGSPLHF.

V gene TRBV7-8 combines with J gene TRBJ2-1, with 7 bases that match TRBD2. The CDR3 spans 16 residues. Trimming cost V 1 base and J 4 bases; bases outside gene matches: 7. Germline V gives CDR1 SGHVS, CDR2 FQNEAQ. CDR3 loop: CASSLGWLAVYNEQFF. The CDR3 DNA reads TGTGCCAGCAGCTTAGGTTGGCTAGCGGTTTACAATGAGCAGTTCTTC.

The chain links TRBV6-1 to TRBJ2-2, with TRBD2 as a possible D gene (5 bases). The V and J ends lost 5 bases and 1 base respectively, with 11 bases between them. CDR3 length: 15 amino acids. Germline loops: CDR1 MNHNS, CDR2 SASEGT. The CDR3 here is CASSSMAGNTGELFF. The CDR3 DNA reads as TGTGCCAGCAGTTCTATGGCGGGGAACACCGGGGAGCTGTTTTTT.

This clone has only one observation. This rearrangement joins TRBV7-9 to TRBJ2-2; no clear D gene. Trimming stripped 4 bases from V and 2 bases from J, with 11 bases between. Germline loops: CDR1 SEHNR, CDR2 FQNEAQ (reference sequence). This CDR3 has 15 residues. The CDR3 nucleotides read TGTGCCAGCAGCTCCACTCCAGGAAACACCGGGGAGCTGTTTTTT. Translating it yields CASSSTPGNTGELFF.

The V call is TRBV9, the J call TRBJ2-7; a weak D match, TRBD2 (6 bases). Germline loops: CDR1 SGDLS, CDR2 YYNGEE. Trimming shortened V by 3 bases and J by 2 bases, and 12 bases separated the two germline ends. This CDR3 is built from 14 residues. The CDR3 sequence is CASSGPPGAYEQYF. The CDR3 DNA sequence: TGTGCCAGCAGCGGCCCCCCGGGGGCCTACGAGCAGTACTTC.

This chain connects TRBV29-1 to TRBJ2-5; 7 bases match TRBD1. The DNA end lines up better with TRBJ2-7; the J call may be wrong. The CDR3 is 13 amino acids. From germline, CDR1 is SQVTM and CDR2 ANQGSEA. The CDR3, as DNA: TGCAGCGTAGGGGGCGACTCTACCTACGAGCAGTACTTC. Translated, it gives CSVGGDSTYEQYF.

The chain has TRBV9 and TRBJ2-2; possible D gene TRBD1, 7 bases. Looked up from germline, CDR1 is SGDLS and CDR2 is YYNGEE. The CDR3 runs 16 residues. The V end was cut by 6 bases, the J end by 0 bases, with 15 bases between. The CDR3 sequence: CASTQAGQPNTGELFF. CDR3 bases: TGTGCCAGCACCCAGGCGGGACAGCCGAACACCGGGGAGCTGTTTTTT.

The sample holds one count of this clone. CDR3 amino acids: CASSETRVRADTQYF. The CDR3 nucleotides read TGCGCCAGCAGTGAGACCAGGGTTCGGGCAGATACGCAGTATTTT. The V gene is TRBV10-2, the J gene TRBJ2-3; a possible D gene is TRBD1 (5 bases). Trimming cost V 2 bases and J 4 bases, with 13 bases left between them. This CDR3 is built from 15 residues. CDR1 is WSHSY, CDR2 SAAADI, per germline.

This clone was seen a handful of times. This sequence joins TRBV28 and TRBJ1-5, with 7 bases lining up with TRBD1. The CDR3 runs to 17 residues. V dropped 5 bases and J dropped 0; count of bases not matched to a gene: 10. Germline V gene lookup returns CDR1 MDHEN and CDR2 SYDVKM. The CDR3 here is CASSPETGIYSNQPQHF. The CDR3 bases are TGTGCCAGCAGTCCGGAGACAGGGATTTATAGCAATCAGCCCCAGCATTTT. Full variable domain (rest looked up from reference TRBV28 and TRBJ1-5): DVKVTQSSRYLVKRTGEKVFLECVQDMDHENMFWYRQDPGLGLRLIYFSYDVKMKEKGDIPEGYSVSREKKERFSLILESASTNQTSMYLCASSPETGIYSNQPQHFGDGTRLSIL.

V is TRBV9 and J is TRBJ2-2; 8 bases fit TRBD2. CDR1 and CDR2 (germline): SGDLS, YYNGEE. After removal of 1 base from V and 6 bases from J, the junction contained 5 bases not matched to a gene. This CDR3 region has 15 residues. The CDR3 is CASSVTGGAAGELFF. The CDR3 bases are TGTGCCAGCAGCGTAACGGGGGGGGCTGCCGGGGAGCTGTTTTTT.

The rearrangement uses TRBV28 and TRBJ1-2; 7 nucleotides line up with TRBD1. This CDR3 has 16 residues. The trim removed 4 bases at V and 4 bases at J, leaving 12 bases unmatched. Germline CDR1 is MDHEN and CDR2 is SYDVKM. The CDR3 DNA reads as TGTGCCAGCAGTTCCCAAGGGGCGGACAGGAGCTATGGCTACACCTTC. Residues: CASSSQGADRSYGYTF.

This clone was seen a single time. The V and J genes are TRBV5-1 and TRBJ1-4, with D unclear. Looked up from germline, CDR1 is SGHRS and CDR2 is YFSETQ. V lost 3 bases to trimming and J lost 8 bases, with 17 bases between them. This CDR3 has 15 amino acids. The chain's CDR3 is CASSSTSTRKEKLFF. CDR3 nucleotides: TGCGCCAGCAGCTCGACCTCGACGAGGAAGGAAAAACTGTTTTTT.

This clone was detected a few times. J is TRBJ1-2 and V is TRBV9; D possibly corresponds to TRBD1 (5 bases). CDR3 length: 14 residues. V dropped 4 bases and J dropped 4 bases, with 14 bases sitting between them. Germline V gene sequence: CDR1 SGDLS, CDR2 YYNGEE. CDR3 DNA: TGTGCCAGCAGCCCCACCACAGGAAGCTATGGCTACACCTTC. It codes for CASSPTTGSYGYTF.

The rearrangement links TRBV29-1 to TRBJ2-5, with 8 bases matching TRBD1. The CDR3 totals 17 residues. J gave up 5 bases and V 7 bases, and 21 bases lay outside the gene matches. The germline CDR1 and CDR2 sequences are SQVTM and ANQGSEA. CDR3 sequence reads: CSATSAGDRGQAETQYF. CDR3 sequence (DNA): TGCAGCGCGACATCGGCCGGAGACAGGGGCCAAGCGGAGACCCAGTACTTC.

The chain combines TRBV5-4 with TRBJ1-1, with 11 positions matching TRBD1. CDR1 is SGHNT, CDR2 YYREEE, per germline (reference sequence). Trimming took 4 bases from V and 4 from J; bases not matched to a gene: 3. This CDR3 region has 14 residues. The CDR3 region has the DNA TGTGCCAGCAGCAAGGGACAGGGGGGCACTGAAGCTTTCTTT. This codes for CASSKGQGGTEAFF. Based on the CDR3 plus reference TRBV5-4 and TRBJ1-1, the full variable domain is ETGVTQSPTHLIKTRGQQVTLRCSSQSGHNTVSWYQQALGQGPQFIFQYYREEENGRGNFPPRFSGLQFPNYSSELNVNALELDDSALYLCASSKGQGGTEAFFGQGTRLTVV.

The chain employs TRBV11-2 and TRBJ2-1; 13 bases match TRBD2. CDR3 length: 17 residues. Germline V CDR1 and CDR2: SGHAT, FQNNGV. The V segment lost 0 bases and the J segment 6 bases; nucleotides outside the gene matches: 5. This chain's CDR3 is CASSLEPGLAGLNEQFF. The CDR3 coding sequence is TGTGCCAGCAGCTTAGAGCCGGGACTAGCGGGACTCAATGAGCAGTTCTTC.

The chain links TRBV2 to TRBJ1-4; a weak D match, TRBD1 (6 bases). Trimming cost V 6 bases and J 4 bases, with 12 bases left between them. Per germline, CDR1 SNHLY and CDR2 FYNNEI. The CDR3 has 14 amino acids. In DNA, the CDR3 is TGTGCCAGCAGACCCAGGGGTGGTAATGAAAAACTGTTTTTT. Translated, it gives CASRPRGGNEKLFF. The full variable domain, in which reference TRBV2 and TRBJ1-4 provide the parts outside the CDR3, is EPEVTQTPSHQVTQMGQEVILRCVPISNHLYFYWYRQILGQKVEFLVSFYNNEISEKSEIFDDQFSVERPDGSNFTLKIRSTKLEDSAMYFCASRPRGGNEKLFFGSGTQLSVL.